This TCR beta chain was identified during a study of control samples from healthy donors and cancer patients. Sequencing used immunoSEQ multiplex PCR; TCRdb keeps in-frame clones, though not all of them. The sample carries fewer than 110,000 clones, around 88% recorded once. This CDR3 is built from 15 residues. This receptor was obtained from a man between 60 and 70 years old with lung cancer. The V call is TRBV12-1, the J call TRBJ1-5; TRBD1 is taken as the D call from the table, unchecked against the DNA. TRBV12-1 is designated a pseudogene. What was sequenced was PBMCs. CDR3 in amino acids: CASSQMNRDGQPQHF. The CDR3, as DNA: TGTGCCAGCAGCCAAATGAACAGGGATGGTCAGCCCCAGCATTTT.